This T cell receptor beta chain was obtained from a study of blood T cell repertoires in COVID-19 (dated by TCRdb to 2018 to 2021). Concerning the study at large: Collaborator samples came from the United States, Italy and Spain and covered acute and convalescent phases of COVID-19. Nearly every sample came with metadata listing a de-identified subject ID, COVID-19 status, age in years and sex. Deeply sampled blood TCRbeta repertoires from subjects exposed to, actively infected with, or recovered from COVID-19 were included in the dataset. The repertoires were released in a freely available public database meant as a resource for research on the immune response to SARS-CoV-2. The samples were drawn from two sources: the first 160 participants of the ongoing ImmuneRACE study, and 1,200 or so subjects contributed by 6 global collaborators. Where available, HLA class I and class II types were taken from metadata supplied by the sample provider and were not determined by assay-based typing. The material from the prospective study consisted of cDNA or gDNA derived from T cells, B-cell-depleted T cells, or PBMCs.

The V end loses 7 bases and the J end loses 5 bases, and a stretch of 8 bases separates them. According to the germline V gene (reference sequence), CDR1 reads LNHDA and CDR2 reads SQIVND. The CDR3, from cysteine to phenylalanine, totals 11 residues. Solely the CDR3 DNA is kept, with 33 bases framed from the first base. In the prospective study, participants were about 18 to 90 years old, resided in around 25 geographic areas of the United States, and were enrolled through a virtual design. In the prospective study, participants were assigned to cohorts based on the clinical history participants reported in a screening survey and a study questionnaire. For ImmuneRACE Cohort 3, a participant was defined as recovered based on two consecutive negative NP/OP PCR tests, clearance by a healthcare professional, or resolution of symptoms. In the prospective study, mobile phlebotomists collected whole blood, serum and a nasopharyngeal or oropharyngeal swab from each participant. Additional blood draws and questionnaires over an approximately 2-month period could optionally be provided by prospective study participants. Before DNA extraction, prospective study blood samples were shipped either frozen or at room temperature.

General conclusions and limits of the study: Clinical and demographic metadata were provided uncurated, with the amount varying by source and participant.

TCRbeta CDR3 regions were amplified from genomic DNA using the immunoSEQ Assay, a bias-controlled multiplex PCR. Per the original workflow: Within the assay, amplification of reference gene primers was used to estimate how many nucleated cells each sample contained. Sequence reads were collapsed and filtered to measure the absolute abundance of every unique TCRbeta CDR3 rearrangement. Productive Simpson clonality was computed per sample as the square root of Simpson's diversity index over productive rearrangements. Entries here come from immuneACCESS through TCRdb and include only in-frame sequences with V and J called. Some clones fail to appear in such tables; in the studies checked, an unresolved V gene covers under half of the shortfall, and the cause of the remainder is unknown. For V, J and clone size, that table is used; D and trimming come from the DNA. Across this sample there are approximately 260,000 clones, with roughly 86% seen only once. The ten most abundant clones make up 1.5% to 2% of the sample.

As concerns this clone: Its recognized antigen is unknown. No base qualities exist here, and no much larger clone lies one base off it.

Sequencing used PBMCs or T cells enriched from blood (not recorded which). This clonotype was obtained from a woman aged 60-75 years who had recovered from COVID-19. The rearranged segments are TRBV19 and TRBJ2-5; the D gene is possibly TRBD1, with 5 bases matching. The nucleotides read TGTGCCAGTACCTGGGGCGAGACCCAGTACTTC. This codes for CASTWGETQYF.